These 29 T cell receptor beta chains share one sample of origin, sequenced in a study of blood T cell repertoires in COVID-19 (dated by TCRdb to between 2020 and 2021). Libraries were built with the immunoSEQ multiplex PCR assay. TCRdb mirrors the immuneACCESS table, restricted to in-frame sequences. Some clones are absent from its copies; in checked studies, under half trace to an unresolved V gene, and the reason for the others is unknown. A total of some 200,000 clones appear in this sample, 84% of them only once. The top ten clones comprise 1.4% of the sample. The material sequenced was peripheral blood. The receptors shown here come from a woman aged 40 to 50 who had recovered from COVID-19.

This clone was counted a single time. The chain links TRBV6-5 to TRBJ2-1, with TRBD1 identical over 9 bases. The length of the CDR3 is 16 residues. CDR1 is MNHEY, CDR2 SVGAGI, per germline. Trimming took 4 bases from V and 9 from J; bases not matched to a gene: 13. CDR3 coding DNA: TGTGCCAGCAGTTTGCAACCGGGACAGGGAGAGAGTGAGCAGTTCTTC. Protein: CASSLQPGQGESEQFF.

The J gene is TRBJ2-7, the V gene TRBV18; a weak D match, TRBD1 (5 bases). Trimming took off 2 bases at V and 1 base at J, with 9 bases between the two ends. The V gene's germline CDR1 is KGHSH and CDR2 LQKENI. This CDR3 region has 14 residues. The CDR3 coding sequence is TGTGCCAGCTCACCATCTACAGGATCCTACGAGCAGTACTTC. Its protein product is CASSPSTGSYEQYF.

V is TRBV5-1 and J is TRBJ1-2; tentative D call: TRBD1 (6 bases). This CDR3 comprises 15 residues. Trimming removed 5 bases from V and 8 bases from J, with 22 bases in between. Germline CDR1 reads SGHRS; CDR2 reads YFSETQ. The DNA for the CDR3 is TGCGCCAGCAGTCCCCTGACAGGATCCTCCGGGGGCTACACCTTC. It translates to CASSPLTGSSGGYTF. Full variable domain (outside the CDR3, taken from reference TRBV5-1 and TRBJ1-2): KAGVTQTPRYLIKTRGQQVTLSCSPISGHRSVSWYQQTPGQGLQFLFEYFSETQRNKGNFPGRFSGRQFSNSRSEMNVSTLELGDSALYLCASSPLTGSSGGYTFGSGTRLTVV.

The rearrangement uses TRBV12-3 or TRBV12-4 and TRBJ1-2, with D uncertain. V lost 3 bases and J 7 bases, leaving 12 bases between the germline ends. The CDR3 loop spans 13 amino acids. As DNA, the CDR3 is TGTGCCAGCAGTTTCGCCGGGGATGCTGGCTACACCTTC. Protein: CASSFAGDAGYTF.

In its sample, this clone was seen once. The J gene is TRBJ1-4, the V gene TRBV19; tentatively, D is TRBD1 (5 bases). Germline assignment: CDR1 LNHDA and CDR2 SQIVND (reference sequence). V gave up 8 bases and J gave up 8 bases, with 15 bases separating them. CDR3 length: 13 amino acids. The CDR3 bases are TGTGCCAGTGATCCCGGGGGAGACGAAAAACTGTTTTTT. Translated: CASDPGGDEKLFF.

The chain joins TRBV19 to TRBJ1-5, with D possibly matching TRBD1 (6 bases). CDR1 is LNHDA and CDR2 is SQIVND in the germline V gene (reference sequence). V lost 6 bases and J 7 bases, leaving 10 bases between the germline ends. The CDR3 runs to 12 residues. CDR3 sequence: CASSEQGQPQHF. As DNA, the CDR3 is TGTGCCAGTAGCGAACAGGGACAGCCCCAGCATTTT.

This rearrangement joins TRBV28 to TRBJ1-2; 8 nucleotides line up with TRBD1. V was pared by 8 bases and J by 4 bases, with 9 bases of the junction left unmatched. Germline values: CDR1 MDHEN, CDR2 SYDVKM. The CDR3 contains 14 residues. Written as DNA, the CDR3 is TGTGCCAGCCAGCCTGCAGGGGGCGGCTATGGCTACACCTTC. Protein product: CASQPAGGGYGYTF.

The V gene is TRBV18, the J gene TRBJ1-2; TRBD1 agrees at 9 bases. This CDR3 comprises 16 residues. The J segment lost 1 base and the V segment lost 0 bases, leaving 3 bases of the junction unmatched. The V gene's germline CDR1 is KGHSH and CDR2 LQKENI. CDR3 nucleotides: TGTGCCAGCTCACCACCCGGGACAGGGAATAACTATGGCTACACCTTC. Translation gives CASSPPGTGNNYGYTF.

This clone was seen just once. This chain uses TRBV29-1 with TRBJ1-2; possibly TRBD1 for D (6 bases). V was clipped by 2 bases and J by 8 bases, with 12 bases between them. Germline V gene sequence: CDR1 SQVTM, CDR2 ANQGSEA. This CDR3 region has 12 residues. The CDR3 DNA sequence: TGCAGCGTTGAACAGACAGGTGTCGGCTACACCTTC. Translating gives CSVEQTGVGYTF.

The CDR3 nucleotides read TGTGCCAGCAGCCGACGGACTAATCAGCCCCAGCATTTT. It is translated as CASSRRTNQPQHF. The rearrangement links TRBV7-6 to TRBJ1-5; D remains unclear. The CDR3 extends over 13 amino acids. The germline CDR1 and CDR2 sequences are SGHVS and FNYEAQ. The germline V and J ends were trimmed by 5 bases and 4 bases, with 9 bases remaining between them. Full variable domain (remainder filled in from reference TRBV7-6 and TRBJ1-5): GAGVSQSPRYKVTKRGQDVALRCDPISGHVSLYWYRQALGQGPEFLTYFNYEAQQDKSGLPNDRFSAERPEGSISTLTIQRTEQRDSAMYRCASSRRTNQPQHFGDGTRLSIL.

The rearrangement joins TRBV5-4 to TRBJ2-3; 7 nucleotides agree with TRBD1. V gave up 3 bases and J gave up 5 bases; unmatched junction bases: 6. The CDR3 loop spans 14 amino acids. Germline assignment: CDR1 SGHNT and CDR2 YYREEE (reference sequence). Here the CDR3 reads CASSSQGSQDTQYF. The DNA for the CDR3 is TGTGCCAGCAGCTCACAGGGGAGTCAAGATACGCAGTATTTT.

The V and J genes are TRBV20-1 and TRBJ1-1; no definite D call. The CDR3 consists of 11 residues. Germline lookup yields CDR1 DFQATT and CDR2 SNEGSKA (reference sequence). V was shortened by 0 bases and J by 6 bases, with 5 bases between the two germline ends. This chain's CDR3 is CSARDAAEAFF. In DNA, the CDR3 is TGCAGTGCTAGAGATGCGGCTGAAGCTTTCTTT.

A note on this clone: Other DNA sequences within the sample encode an identical CDR3. The rearrangement joins TRBV15 to TRBJ2-3; D gene uncertain. CDR3 length: 13 amino acids. Germline-derived CDR1 and CDR2 are LNHNV and YYDKDF (reference sequence). Trimming stripped 1 base from V and 6 bases from J, with 8 bases between. The CDR3 DNA reads TGTGCCACCAGCAGAGTTTCAGCGGATACGCAGTATTTT. Translated: CATSRVSADTQYF. The variable domain in full, with the rest retrieved from reference TRBV15 and TRBJ2-3, is DAMVIQNPRYQVTQFGKPVTLSCSQTLNHNVMYWYQQKSSQAPKLLFHYYDKDFNNEADTPDNFQSRRPNTSFCFLDIRSPGLGDTAMYLCATSRVSADTQYFGPGTRLTVL.

The sample holds a few counts of this clone. The rearrangement uses TRBV21-1 and TRBJ2-2; whether TRBD1, the table's D call, matches the DNA was not checked. TRBV21-1 is a pseudogene. The CDR3 extends over 18 amino acids. As DNA, the CDR3 is TGTGCCAGCAGCAACCGGGACAGGGGGGAATTATGCACCGGGGAGCTGTTTTTT. It is translated as CASSNRDRGELCTGELFF.

V is TRBV7-9 and J is TRBJ2-1; D is undetermined. This CDR3 has 13 residues. Deletions cut 3 bases from V and 3 bases from J, with 6 bases between. Germline CDR1 reads SEHNR; CDR2 reads FQNEAQ (reference sequence). In nucleotides, the CDR3 is TGTGCCAGCAGCTTCCTAGACTACAATGAGCAGTTCTTC. Its protein product is CASSFLDYNEQFF.

This clone occurred a few times. The CDR3 DNA sequence: TGCGCCAGCAGCCAATTTTTTCAGGGGAACACTGAAGCTTTCTTT. Translated: CASSQFFQGNTEAFF. The chain employs TRBV4-3 and TRBJ1-1, with D maybe TRBD1 (5 bases). The CDR3 runs 15 residues. Deletions cut 2 bases from V and 1 base from J, with 11 bases between. CDR1 is LGHNA, CDR2 YSLEER, per germline.

V and J are TRBV5-8 and TRBJ2-3; 9 bases fit TRBD2. Germline loops: CDR1 SGHTS, CDR2 YDEGEE. The CDR3 consists of 13 residues. Unmatched junction bases numbered 0, after V lost 4 bases and J lost 3 bases. The CDR3 protein is CASSLAGTDTQYF. In DNA, the CDR3 is TGTGCCAGCAGCCTAGCGGGGACAGATACGCAGTATTTT.

The CDR3 region is CASSPPGQGNTEAFF. As DNA, the CDR3 is TGTGCCAGCAGTCCTCCGGGACAGGGGAACACTGAAGCTTTCTTT. V usage is TRBV28 and J usage is TRBJ1-1; 9 bases are a match to TRBD1. J gave up 1 base and V 5 bases, and 5 bases lay outside the gene matches. This CDR3 comprises 15 residues. Germline loops: CDR1 MDHEN, CDR2 SYDVKM.

This clone has a handful of counts. The rearrangement joins TRBV5-5 to TRBJ1-3; no firm D call. Germline CDR1 reads SGHKS; CDR2 reads YYEKEE (reference sequence). V was pared by 0 bases and J by 0 bases, with 7 bases between. The CDR3 has 15 residues. This chain's CDR3 is CASSLEAFSGNTIYF. In nucleotides, the CDR3 is TGTGCCAGCAGCTTGGAAGCGTTCTCTGGAAACACCATATATTTT. The full variable domain, its missing parts supplied by reference TRBV5-5 and TRBJ1-3, is DAGVTQSPTHLIKTRGQQVTLRCSPISGHKSVSWYQQVLGQGPQFIFQYYEKEERGRGNFPDRFSARQFPNYSSELNVNALLLGDSALYLCASSLEAFSGNTIYFGEGSWLTVV.

This chain uses TRBV30 with TRBJ1-5; maybe TRBD1 (6 bases). Germline assignment: CDR1 GTSNPN and CDR2 SVGIG (reference sequence). The CDR3 length is 15 residues. With 3 bases removed from V and 4 bases from J, the gap between germline ends came to 16 bases. The CDR3 nucleotides read TGTGCCTGGAGCATTCGGGGGGGGGCGAATCAGCCCCAGCATTTT. Protein product: CAWSIRGGANQPQHF.

The CDR3 reads CASSLTGLPNTEAFF. CDR3 sequence (DNA): TGTGCCAGCAGCTTAACGGGACTGCCGAACACTGAAGCTTTCTTT. The chain has TRBV7-9 and TRBJ1-1; the D gene is possibly TRBD1 (5 bases). In germline, CDR1 is SEHNR, CDR2 FQNEAQ (reference sequence). There are 15 residues in the CDR3. Trimming pared 2 bases from V and 1 base from J, leaving 11 bases between.

V gene TRBV9 combines with J gene TRBJ1-1; no firm D call. This CDR3 spans 13 amino acids. V lost 0 bases to trimming and J lost 6 bases, with 9 bases between them. From germline, CDR1 is SGDLS and CDR2 YYNGEE. This CDR3 reads CASSVEVTSEAFF. CDR3 coding DNA: TGTGCCAGCAGCGTAGAAGTCACTTCTGAAGCTTTCTTT. The complete variable domain, with remaining parts taken from reference TRBV9 and TRBJ1-1, reads DSGVTQTPKHLITATGQRVTLRCSPRSGDLSVYWYQQSLDQGLQFLIQYYNGEERAKGNILERFSAQQFPDLHSELNLSSLELGDSALYFCASSVEVTSEAFFGQGTRLTVV.

This clone was seen only once. The J gene is TRBJ1-3, the V gene TRBV6-5, with 7 nucleotides matching TRBD1. CDR3 size: 15 residues. V dropped 2 bases and J dropped 4; count of bases not matched to a gene: 5. Germline loops: CDR1 MNHEY, CDR2 SVGAGI. CDR3: CASSYGTGQGNTIYF. The CDR3 DNA is TGTGCCAGCAGTTACGGAACGGGACAGGGAAACACCATATATTTT.

V and J are TRBV10-1 and TRBJ1-1, with D perhaps matching TRBD1 (5 bases). CDR1 is WNHNN, CDR2 SYGVQD, per germline (reference sequence). This CDR3 spans 15 amino acids. V lost 2 bases, J lost 1 base, and 11 bases lay in between. DNA for the CDR3: TGCGCCAGCAGTGAGGGGGGGGTAGGGAACACTGAAGCTTTCTTT. Its protein is CASSEGGVGNTEAFF.

V usage is TRBV7-9 and J usage is TRBJ1-1, with D uncertain. CDR1 and CDR2 from the germline V gene are SEHNR and FQNEAQ (reference sequence). CDR3 length: 11 amino acids. V was cut by 5 bases and J by 5 bases, with 6 bases left in between. The CDR3 nucleotides read TGTGCCAGCAGCCCGAGTACTGAAGCTTTCTTT. This encodes CASSPSTEAFF. The complete variable domain, with remaining parts taken from reference TRBV7-9 and TRBJ1-1, reads DTGVSQNPRHKITKRGQNVTFRCDPISEHNRLYWYRQTLGQGPEFLTYFQNEAQLEKSRLLSDRFSAERPKGSFSTLEIQRTEQGDSAMYLCASSPSTEAFFGQGTRLTVV.

The gene calls are TRBV13 and TRBJ2-3; tentatively, D is TRBD2 (6 bases). The ends were cut back, 1 base at V and 4 bases at J, with 12 bases in the middle. The CDR3 runs 15 residues. In germline, CDR1 is PRHDT, CDR2 FYEKMQ (reference sequence). The DNA for the CDR3 is TGTGCCAGCAGCTTAGCACTAGCTGGGGCAGATACGCAGTATTTT. It codes for CASSLALAGADTQYF.

This clone was seen a single time. The rearrangement links TRBV20-1 to TRBJ2-5; 11 bases are a match to TRBD2. Germline trimming cut 3 bases from V and 3 bases from J; bases unmatched to any gene: 6. Germline lookup yields CDR1 DFQATT and CDR2 SNEGSKA (reference sequence). The CDR3 consists of 15 residues. The CDR3 reads CSASRVAGGEETQYF. As DNA, the CDR3 is TGCAGTGCTAGTCGGGTAGCGGGGGGGGAAGAGACCCAGTACTTC.

The V gene is TRBV5-5, the J gene TRBJ1-1, with 7 bases fitting TRBD1. The CDR3 runs 12 residues. With V trimmed by 6 bases and J by 8 bases, 7 bases remained unmatched. In germline, CDR1 is SGHKS, CDR2 YYEKEE (reference sequence). CDR3 amino acids: CASNAGQLEAFF. CDR3 coding DNA: TGTGCCAGCAACGCGGGACAGTTGGAAGCTTTCTTT.

The chain recombines TRBV4-3 with TRBJ1-2; 7 positions agree with TRBD1. Germline loops: CDR1 LGHNA, CDR2 YSLEER. V lost 0 bases and J lost 3; bases outside the gene matches: 7. CDR3 length: 16 residues. DNA for the CDR3: TGCGCCAGCAGCCAAGATCTGACGGGACAGCACTATGGCTACACCTTC. This sequence encodes CASSQDLTGQHYGYTF.